This is a list of T cell receptor beta chains from one sample in a study of beta chain features in type 1 diabetes. Data came from immunoSEQ multiplex PCR; TCRdb stores just in-frame clones and leaves some out. The table includes under 300,000 clones, under 8.5% detected once. Material: central memory CD4+ T cells from blood. The source of these receptors is a woman aged 18-29 years in good health. Each CDR3 is given with its conserved first and last residue. The D gene is left open where the match is weak. The size field is filled for only some rows; it gives once, few, many or a size class.

clone_size: few; v_call: TRBV4-3; d_call: TRBD2; j_call: TRBJ2-3; cdr3_aa: CASSRRPLGGRDTDTQYF; cdr3_nt: TGCGCCAGCAGCCGACGCCCTCTAGGTGGGAGGGACACAGATACGCAGTATTTT
clone_size: .; v_call: TRBV9; d_call: TRBD1; j_call: TRBJ1-5; cdr3_aa: CASSPGGHSNQPQHF; cdr3_nt: TGTGCCAGCAGCCCAGGGGGACATAGCAATCAGCCCCAGCATTTT
clone_size: few; v_call: TRBV29-1; d_call: TRBD1; j_call: TRBJ2-5; cdr3_aa: CSVGQGRGPEETQYF; cdr3_nt: TGCAGCGTTGGACAGGGAAGGGGGCCTGAAGAGACCCAGTACTTC
clone_size: few; v_call: TRBV2; d_call: TRBD1; j_call: TRBJ2-1; cdr3_aa: CASAGQGDNEQFF; cdr3_nt: TGTGCCAGCGCAGGACAGGGTGACAATGAGCAGTTCTTC
clone_size: few; v_call: TRBV11-2; d_call: .; j_call: TRBJ1-6; cdr3_aa: CASSSWTVPLAPLHF; cdr3_nt: TGTGCCAGCAGCTCGTGGACAGTACCTTTGGCACCCCTCCACTTT
clone_size: .; v_call: TRBV19; d_call: TRBD2; j_call: TRBJ2-1; cdr3_aa: CASQTSSGWSYNEQFF; cdr3_nt: TGTGCCAGCCAGACCTCTAGCGGGTGGTCCTACAATGAGCAGTTCTTC
clone_size: few; v_call: TRBV7-3; d_call: .; j_call: TRBJ2-2; cdr3_aa: CASSSGRLGSGELFF; cdr3_nt: TGTGCCAGCAGCTCGGGACGTTTGGGCTCCGGGGAGCTGTTTTTT
clone_size: .; v_call: TRBV5-4; d_call: TRBD2; j_call: TRBJ2-5; cdr3_aa: CASSLGLAGVQETQYF; cdr3_nt: TGTGCCAGCAGCTTGGGGTTAGCGGGGGTCCAAGAGACCCAGTACTTC
clone_size: .; v_call: TRBV10-3; d_call: .; j_call: TRBJ1-1; cdr3_aa: CAVTSRAEAFF; cdr3_nt: TGTGCCGTTACAAGTCGGGCTGAAGCTTTCTTT
clone_size: many; v_call: TRBV7-8; d_call: .; j_call: TRBJ2-5; cdr3_aa: CASSSRSGAGPFETQYF; cdr3_nt: TGTGCCAGCAGCTCCCGGTCGGGGGCGGGGCCTTTTGAGACCCAGTACTTC
clone_size: few; v_call: TRBV7-9; d_call: .; j_call: TRBJ2-3; cdr3_aa: CASSRRVRTQYF; cdr3_nt: TGTGCCAGCAGCCGCCGGGTCCGTACGCAGTATTTT
clone_size: few; v_call: TRBV5-1; d_call: .; j_call: TRBJ2-5; cdr3_aa: CASSFNREGETQYF; cdr3_nt: TGCGCCAGCAGCTTTAACAGGGAGGGAGAGACCCAGTACTTC
clone_size: .; v_call: TRBV7-3; d_call: .; j_call: TRBJ2-1; cdr3_aa: CASSLGGGASSYNEQFF; cdr3_nt: TGTGCCAGCAGCTTAGGTGGGGGCGCAAGCTCCTACAATGAGCAGTTCTTC
clone_size: .; v_call: TRBV9; d_call: .; j_call: TRBJ2-2; cdr3_aa: CASSGRAGDTGELFF; cdr3_nt: TGTGCCAGCAGCGGACGGGCAGGGGACACCGGGGAGCTGTTTTTT
clone_size: .; v_call: TRBV20-1; d_call: TRBD1; j_call: TRBJ1-1; cdr3_aa: CSAPDRERAFF; cdr3_nt: TGCAGTGCCCCAGACAGGGAGCGGGCTTTCTTT
clone_size: few; v_call: TRBV6-6; d_call: .; j_call: TRBJ1-5; cdr3_aa: CASGGQGGNQPQHF; cdr3_nt: TGTGCCAGCGGGGGCCAGGGTGGCAATCAGCCCCAGCATTTT
clone_size: .; v_call: TRBV7-6; d_call: .; j_call: TRBJ2-4; cdr3_aa: CASGAKNIQYF; cdr3_nt: TGTGCCAGCGGGGCCAAAAACATTCAGTACTTC
clone_size: few; v_call: TRBV30; d_call: .; j_call: TRBJ2-1; cdr3_aa: CAWSEGGSAGRMFF; cdr3_nt: TGTGCCTGGAGCGAAGGGGGGTCGGCGGGACGCATGTTCTTC
clone_size: few; v_call: TRBV5-1; d_call: .; j_call: TRBJ1-1; cdr3_aa: CASSGLGQMNTEAFF; cdr3_nt: TGCGCCAGCAGCGGGCTCGGACAGATGAACACTGAAGCTTTCTTT
clone_size: few; v_call: TRBV9; d_call: .; j_call: TRBJ2-3; cdr3_aa: CASSVGGSTDTQYF; cdr3_nt: TGTGCCAGCAGCGTAGGAGGAAGCACAGATACGCAGTATTTT
clone_size: few; v_call: TRBV9; d_call: .; j_call: TRBJ1-2; cdr3_aa: CASSVDPSTNYGYTF; cdr3_nt: TGTGCCAGCAGCGTAGATCCAAGTACTAACTATGGCTACACCTTC
clone_size: many; v_call: TRBV7-3; d_call: .; j_call: TRBJ1-3; cdr3_aa: CASSLTAGNTIYF; cdr3_nt: TGTGCCAGCAGCCTTACAGCTGGAAACACCATATATTTT
clone_size: .; v_call: TRBV5-6; d_call: .; j_call: TRBJ2-7; cdr3_aa: CASSQNAGAYEQYF; cdr3_nt: TGTGCCAGCAGCCAAAACGCTGGGGCCTACGAGCAGTACTTC
clone_size: .; v_call: TRBV4-1; d_call: .; j_call: TRBJ2-1; cdr3_aa: CASSQGDTYNEQFF; cdr3_nt: TGCGCCAGCAGCCAAGGGGACACGTACAATGAGCAGTTCTTC
clone_size: few; v_call: TRBV7-2; d_call: .; j_call: TRBJ1-3; cdr3_aa: CASSLRASSGNTIYF; cdr3_nt: TGTGCCAGCAGCTTGAGGGCCTCGTCTGGAAACACCATATATTTT
clone_size: few; v_call: TRBV4-2; d_call: .; j_call: TRBJ1-2; cdr3_aa: CASSQGNYGYTF; cdr3_nt: TGTGCCAGCAGCCAAGGGAACTATGGCTACACCTTC
clone_size: many; v_call: TRBV7-3; d_call: TRBD1; j_call: TRBJ2-5; cdr3_aa: CASSRGQSETQYF; cdr3_nt: TGTGCCAGCAGCCGGGGACAGAGCGAGACCCAGTACTTC
clone_size: few; v_call: TRBV18; d_call: TRBD1; j_call: TRBJ1-4; cdr3_aa: CASSTRGDRAEKLFF; cdr3_nt: TGTGCCAGCTCAACGAGAGGGGACAGGGCAGAAAAACTGTTTTTT
clone_size: few; v_call: TRBV16; d_call: .; j_call: TRBJ2-2; cdr3_aa: CASSQSTITGELFF; cdr3_nt: TGTGCCAGCAGCCAATCGACAATCACCGGGGAGCTGTTTTTT
clone_size: .; v_call: TRBV4-3; d_call: .; j_call: TRBJ2-7; cdr3_aa: CASSHTELDSRYEQYF; cdr3_nt: TGCGCCAGCAGCCACACCGAACTAGATTCCCGTTACGAGCAGTACTTC
clone_size: many; v_call: TRBV7-2; d_call: TRBD2; j_call: TRBJ2-5; cdr3_aa: CASSLRTSQETQYF; cdr3_nt: TGTGCCAGCAGCTTAAGGACTAGTCAAGAGACCCAGTACTTC
clone_size: few; v_call: TRBV29-1; d_call: .; j_call: TRBJ2-1; cdr3_aa: CSVGQRRVSPYNEQFF; cdr3_nt: TGCAGCGTGGGCCAACGGAGAGTATCTCCCTACAATGAGCAGTTCTTC
clone_size: .; v_call: TRBV5-1; d_call: .; j_call: TRBJ1-1; cdr3_aa: CASSLGQVLDTEAFF; cdr3_nt: TGCGCCAGCAGCTTGGGACAGGTTCTGGACACTGAAGCTTTCTTT
clone_size: .; v_call: TRBV5-1; d_call: .; j_call: TRBJ1-6; cdr3_aa: CASSLGHGGDSYNSPLHF; cdr3_nt: TGCGCCAGCAGCTTGGGTCATGGGGGCGATTCCTATAATTCACCCCTCCACTTT
clone_size: few; v_call: TRBV6-5; d_call: TRBD1; j_call: TRBJ2-2; cdr3_aa: CASSRTPGQTGELFF; cdr3_nt: TGTGCCAGCAGTCGAACTCCGGGACAGACCGGGGAGCTGTTTTTT
clone_size: .; v_call: TRBV7-9; d_call: TRBD2; j_call: TRBJ2-7; cdr3_aa: CASSLVTSGRHEQYF; cdr3_nt: TGTGCCAGCAGCTTGGTTACTAGCGGTCGGCACGAGCAGTACTTC
clone_size: many; v_call: TRBV6-6; d_call: TRBD1; j_call: TRBJ1-4; cdr3_aa: CASSPGQGEKLFF; cdr3_nt: TGTGCCAGCAGTCCCGGACAGGGGGAAAAACTGTTTTTT
clone_size: .; v_call: TRBV7-3; d_call: TRBD2; j_call: TRBJ2-1; cdr3_aa: CASSSSGGRHNEQFF; cdr3_nt: TGTGCCAGCAGCTCGAGCGGGGGGCGACACAATGAGCAGTTCTTC
clone_size: .; v_call: TRBV6-5; d_call: .; j_call: TRBJ2-4; cdr3_aa: CASSYIGPLAKNIQYF; cdr3_nt: TGTGCCAGCAGTTACATAGGTCCCTTAGCCAAAAACATTCAGTACTTC
clone_size: .; v_call: TRBV14; d_call: TRBD1; j_call: TRBJ1-2; cdr3_aa: CASSQADRGFHGYTF; cdr3_nt: TGTGCCAGCAGCCAAGCCGACAGGGGATTTCATGGCTACACCTTC
clone_size: few; v_call: TRBV6-1; d_call: .; j_call: TRBJ1-2; cdr3_aa: CASSSSGSYGYTF; cdr3_nt: TGTGCCAGCAGTAGCTCCGGGTCCTATGGCTACACCTTC
clone_size: many; v_call: TRBV15; d_call: .; j_call: TRBJ2-3; cdr3_aa: CATGRYTDTQYF; cdr3_nt: TGTGCCACCGGGAGATACACAGATACGCAGTATTTT
clone_size: many; v_call: TRBV29-1; d_call: TRBD1; j_call: TRBJ1-2; cdr3_aa: CSVTGQGDYGYTF; cdr3_nt: TGCAGCGTTACCGGACAGGGGGACTATGGCTACACCTTC
clone_size: few; v_call: TRBV5-1; d_call: .; j_call: TRBJ2-5; cdr3_aa: CASSLEWGEGTQYF; cdr3_nt: TGCGCCAGCAGCTTGGAATGGGGCGAGGGGACCCAGTACTTC
clone_size: .; v_call: TRBV15; d_call: .; j_call: TRBJ2-1; cdr3_aa: CATSRTGTVYNEQFF; cdr3_nt: TGTGCCACCAGCAGAACCGGGACGGTTTACAATGAGCAGTTCTTC
clone_size: few; v_call: TRBV7-3; d_call: TRBD2; j_call: TRBJ2-7; cdr3_aa: CASSSTSVGEQYF; cdr3_nt: TGTGCCAGCAGCTCGACTAGCGTGGGCGAGCAGTACTTC
clone_size: few; v_call: TRBV6-6; d_call: TRBD1; j_call: TRBJ2-5; cdr3_aa: CASSYPGGGETQYF; cdr3_nt: TGTGCCAGCAGTTACCCAGGGGGCGGCGAGACCCAGTACTTC
clone_size: .; v_call: TRBV6-1; d_call: .; j_call: TRBJ2-3; cdr3_aa: CASRFSLGSTDTQYF; cdr3_nt: TGTGCCAGCAGATTTTCACTTGGGAGCACAGATACGCAGTATTTT
clone_size: .; v_call: TRBV29-1; d_call: .; j_call: TRBJ2-5; cdr3_aa: CSAGWSAQETQYF; cdr3_nt: TGCAGCGCTGGCTGGTCAGCTCAAGAGACCCAGTACTTC
clone_size: .; v_call: TRBV29-1; d_call: TRBD2; j_call: TRBJ2-5; cdr3_aa: CSVDSGRGETQYF; cdr3_nt: TGCAGCGTTGATAGCGGGAGGGGAGAGACCCAGTACTTC
clone_size: .; v_call: TRBV6-6; d_call: TRBD1; j_call: TRBJ2-1; cdr3_aa: CASSYRGTAYNEQFF; cdr3_nt: TGTGCCAGCAGTTACCGAGGGACAGCCTACAATGAGCAGTTCTTC